These 14 T cell receptor beta chains came from one sample sequenced in a study of blood T cell repertoires in COVID-19. Sequencing used immunoSEQ multiplex PCR; TCRdb keeps in-frame clones, though not all of them. The top ten clones hold 1.9% of a sample with 200,000 or so clones, roughly 87% of them seen once. The specimen sequenced was peripheral blood. Source of these receptors: a man in his forties with active or convalescent COVID-19.

The chain links TRBV7-9 to TRBJ1-1; the D gene is possibly TRBD1 (5 bases). CDR1 is SEHNR, CDR2 FQNEAQ, per germline (reference sequence). The CDR3 totals 17 residues. V lost 5 bases and J lost 0, with 19 bases in between. The CDR3 DNA sequence: TGTGCCAGCAGCCGCCTGGGGGGGAACTCCTTGAACACTGAAGCTTTCTTT. It specifies CASSRLGGNSLNTEAFF.

This chain joins TRBV6-5 and TRBJ1-2; 8 positions agree with TRBD1. The germline V gene encodes CDR1 MNHEY and CDR2 SVGAGI. The CDR3 extends over 15 amino acids. V shed 5 bases, J shed 5 bases, and the junction held 10 bases outside the gene matches. CDR3 coding DNA: TGTGCCAGCAGTCGTCCGCGTGACAGGGGATATGGCTACACCTTC. It translates to CASSRPRDRGYGYTF.

This chain uses TRBV18 with TRBJ1-1, with a tentative D call TRBD1 (6 bases). Trimming stripped 0 bases from V and 4 bases from J, with 12 bases between. Germline V gene lookup returns CDR1 KGHSH and CDR2 LQKENI. CDR3 length: 15 residues. Written as DNA, the CDR3 is TGTGCCAGCTCACCACCCCGGGGGGCGGGCACTGAAGCTTTCTTT. Protein sequence: CASSPPRGAGTEAFF.

This rearrangement joins TRBV27 to TRBJ1-5; a possible D gene is TRBD1 (6 bases). V gave up 5 bases and J gave up 0 bases, with 8 bases separating them. The CDR3 spans 14 residues. The germline CDR1 and CDR2 sequences are MNHEY and SMNVEV (reference sequence). Here the CDR3 DNA reads TGTGCCAGCAGTCCACAGGGTAGCAATCAGCCCCAGCATTTT. Its protein is CASSPQGSNQPQHF.

V usage is TRBV28 and J usage is TRBJ2-7; D may be TRBD1 (5 bases). V was clipped by 2 bases and J by 2 bases, with 13 bases between them. This CDR3 is built from 15 residues. CDR1 is MDHEN and CDR2 is SYDVKM in the germline V gene. The CDR3 region has the DNA TGTGCCAGCAGTTTACAGGGTCAGGTAACCTACGAGCAGTACTTC. Translating gives CASSLQGQVTYEQYF.

J is TRBJ2-7 and V is TRBV2, with TRBD1 matching over 7 bases. CDR3 size: 13 residues. Trimming cost V 7 bases and J 1 base; bases outside gene matches: 4. Germline assignment: CDR1 SNHLY and CDR2 FYNNEI. CDR3: CASTWDRSYEQYF. The CDR3, as DNA: TGTGCCAGCACCTGGGACAGATCCTACGAGCAGTACTTC.

The chain combines TRBV19 with TRBJ1-1; D not resolved. Germline loops: CDR1 LNHDA, CDR2 SQIVND (reference sequence). Trimming took 7 bases from V and 0 from J, leaving 9 bases between them. The CDR3 is made up of 13 amino acids. Written as DNA, the CDR3 is TGTGCCAGTAAGCCCCCCGTGAACACTGAAGCTTTCTTT. It codes for CASKPPVNTEAFF.

The chain links TRBV19 to TRBJ2-7; 13 bases are shared with TRBD2. The V gene's germline CDR1 is LNHDA and CDR2 SQIVND (reference sequence). The CDR3 runs to 15 residues. V lost 3 bases to trimming and J lost 3 bases; unmatched junction nucleotides: 2. CDR3 amino acids: CASSMGLAGIYEQYF. The CDR3 DNA reads as TGTGCCAGTAGTATGGGACTAGCGGGAATCTACGAGCAGTACTTC.

The genes are TRBV20-1 and TRBJ2-3; perhaps TRBD1 as D (6 bases). The CDR3 sequence is 11 residues long. The V end was cut by 4 bases, the J end by 6 bases, with 8 bases between. CDR1 and CDR2 (germline): DFQATT, SNEGSKA (reference sequence). The CDR3 sequence: CSANQGDTQYF. CDR3 sequence (DNA): TGCAGTGCTAATCAGGGGGATACGCAGTATTTT.

This clone was found once. V usage is TRBV9 and J usage is TRBJ2-7; D is perhaps TRBD1 (6 bases). The CDR3 totals 15 residues. Trimming took off 0 bases at V and 2 bases at J, with 12 bases between the two ends. The V gene's germline CDR1 is SGDLS and CDR2 YYNGEE. CDR3 DNA: TGTGCCAGCAGCGTAGGCACCCCAGGGGCCTACGAGCAGTACTTC. Protein sequence: CASSVGTPGAYEQYF.

This chain links TRBV7-8 with TRBJ1-3; D perhaps matches TRBD1 (6 bases). The CDR3 loop spans 16 amino acids. Germline values: CDR1 SGHVS, CDR2 FQNEAQ. V gave up 0 bases and J gave up 3 bases, with 12 bases separating them. The DNA of the CDR3 is TGTGCCAGCAGCTTAGCGGGACACTTGAGTGGAAACACCATATATTTT. Its protein is CASSLAGHLSGNTIYF.

The rearrangement links TRBV3-1 (or the pseudogene TRBV3-2) to TRBJ2-7, with 14 bases aligning to TRBD2. CDR1 and CDR2 (germline): LGHDT, YNNKEL (reference sequence). CDR3 size: 19 residues. With 0 bases clipped from V and 6 bases from J, the junction kept 13 bases outside the gene matches. CDR3 sequence: CASSQDIGLAGGPISEQYF. CDR3 coding DNA: TGTGCCAGCAGCCAAGATATTGGACTAGCGGGGGGCCCGATAAGCGAGCAGTACTTC.

The J gene is TRBJ2-1, the V gene TRBV11-2; possible D gene TRBD2, 5 bases. V lost 4 bases and J lost 7, with 11 bases in between. The CDR3 extends over 13 amino acids. Germline assignment: CDR1 SGHAT and CDR2 FQNNGV. The CDR3 loop reads CASSWERRNEQFF. The CDR3 DNA sequence: TGTGCCAGCAGCTGGGAGCGTAGGAATGAGCAGTTCTTC.

V and J are TRBV6-5 and TRBJ1-5; D is unresolved. Trimming cost V 5 bases and J 2 bases, with 10 bases left between them. Looked up from germline, CDR1 is MNHEY and CDR2 is SVGAGI. The CDR3 covers 14 residues. The CDR3 sequence is CASSRHSGNQPQHF. In nucleotides, the CDR3 is TGTGCCAGCAGTAGACATAGCGGCAATCAGCCCCAGCATTTT.